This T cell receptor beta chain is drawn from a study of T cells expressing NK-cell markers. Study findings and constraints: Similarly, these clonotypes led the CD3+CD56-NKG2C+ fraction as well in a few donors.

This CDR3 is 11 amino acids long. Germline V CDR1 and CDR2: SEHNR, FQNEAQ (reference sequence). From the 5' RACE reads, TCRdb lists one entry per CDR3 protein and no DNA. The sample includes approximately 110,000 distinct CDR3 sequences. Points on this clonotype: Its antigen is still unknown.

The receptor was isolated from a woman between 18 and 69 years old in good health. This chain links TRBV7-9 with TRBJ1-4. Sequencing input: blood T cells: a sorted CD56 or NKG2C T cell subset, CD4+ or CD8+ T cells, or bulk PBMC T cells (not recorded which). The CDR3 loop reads CASSQAEKLFF.